Following are 19 T cell receptor beta chains from one sample sequenced in a study of long-term antiretroviral therapy in people with HIV. The assay, immunoSEQ v3.0, was run at survey level. Profiled with immunoSEQ multiplex PCR; TCRdb holds only in-frame clones, not every one. The sample consists of over 9,000 clones, roughly four fifths of them appearing once. Sequencing used unsorted PBMCs, obtained 1.2 years after starting antiretroviral therapy. The receptors stem from a man aged 35 to 55 with HIV.

For the CDR3, the DNA is TGTGCCAGTAGTTTTAGGACAGGGGGCACCACAGATACGCAGTATTTT. It encodes CASSFRTGGTTDTQYF. The chain uses TRBV19 and TRBJ2-3; 11 bases align to TRBD1. CDR1 is LNHDA, CDR2 SQIVND, per germline (reference sequence). Trimming took 5 bases from V and 2 from J; bases not matched to a gene: 6. The CDR3 loop spans 16 amino acids.

The chain employs TRBV30 and TRBJ1-1; no clear D gene. The CDR3 runs to 14 residues. Germline values: CDR1 GTSNPN, CDR2 SVGIG (reference sequence). V was shortened by 5 bases and J by 5 bases, with 18 bases between the two germline ends. Written as DNA, the CDR3 is TGTGCCTGGGGAACGGGGTCTGGGTGGACTGAAGCTTTCTTT. Translating it yields CAWGTGSGWTEAFF.

This clone appeared a single time. The V call is TRBV15, the J call TRBJ1-2; possibly TRBD1 for D (5 bases). Trimming pared 2 bases from V and 8 bases from J, leaving 18 bases between. Germline assignment: CDR1 LNHNV and CDR2 YYDKDF (reference sequence). CDR3 length: 15 amino acids. CDR3 residues: CATSRNRGVGEGYTF. The DNA for the CDR3 is TGTGCCACCAGCAGAAATCGAGGGGTGGGAGAAGGCTACACCTTC.

The genes are TRBV5-6 and TRBJ2-1; D may be TRBD2 (5 bases). Trimming stripped 0 bases from V and 6 bases from J, with 7 bases between. Germline V gene sequence: CDR1 SGHDT, CDR2 YYEEEE. The CDR3 spans 13 residues. CDR3 region: CASSLGTGNEQFF. The DNA of the CDR3 is TGTGCCAGCAGCTTGGGGACTGGCAATGAGCAGTTCTTC.

This chain connects TRBV7-3 to TRBJ2-3; 14 bases are shared with TRBD2. J lost 5 bases, V lost 5 bases, and 6 bases had no gene match. The germline gives CDR1 SGHTA, CDR2 FQGTGA. CDR3 length: 16 residues. This CDR3 reads CASSPRLAGGIDTQYF. CDR3 DNA: TGTGCCAGCAGCCCCCGACTAGCGGGGGGGATAGATACGCAGTATTTT. Combining the CDR3 with reference TRBV7-3 and TRBJ2-3 gives the whole variable domain GAGVSQTPSNKVTEKGKYVELRCDPISGHTALYWYRQSLGQGPEFLIYFQGTGAADDSGLPNDRFFAVRPEGSVSTLKIQRTERGDSAVYLCASSPRLAGGIDTQYFGPGTRLTVL.

V and J are TRBV6-5 and TRBJ1-3; the match to TRBD1 covers 8 bases. With 7 bases clipped from V and 4 bases from J, the junction kept 6 bases outside the gene matches. The CDR3 extends over 14 amino acids. The V gene's germline CDR1 is MNHEY and CDR2 SVGAGI. The CDR3 protein is CASTDRGKGNTIYF. In DNA form, the CDR3 reads TGTGCCAGCACTGACAGGGGAAAAGGAAACACCATATATTTT.

The J gene is TRBJ1-1, the V gene TRBV9; no definite D call. There are 12 residues in the CDR3. Trimming stripped 0 bases from V and 5 bases from J, with 5 bases between. Germline V gives CDR1 SGDLS, CDR2 YYNGEE. CDR3 coding DNA: TGTGCCAGCAGCGTAGCAGAGACTGAAGCTTTCTTT. Translated: CASSVAETEAFF.

This sequence joins TRBV7-8 and TRBJ2-7, with 8 bases matching TRBD2. CDR1 is SGHVS and CDR2 is FQNEAQ in the germline V gene. After removal of 4 bases from V and 2 bases from J, the junction contained 4 bases not matched to a gene. There are 14 residues in the CDR3. CDR3 loop: CASSWSGGPYEQYF. CDR3 bases: TGTGCCAGCAGCTGGTCGGGGGGGCCCTACGAGCAGTACTTC. Full variable domain (remainder filled in from reference TRBV7-8 and TRBJ2-7): GAGVSQSPRYKVAKRGQDVALRCDPISGHVSLFWYQQALGQGPEFLTYFQNEAQLDKSGLPSDRFFAERPEGSVSTLKIQRTQQEDSAVYLCASSWSGGPYEQYFGPGTRLTVT.

The J gene is TRBJ1-1, the V gene TRBV5-1; maybe TRBD1 (5 bases). V was pared by 2 bases and J by 4 bases, with 12 bases between. CDR1 SGHRS and CDR2 YFSETQ come from the germline V gene. The CDR3 is 14 residues long. CDR3 sequence reads: CASSFLGGTTEAFF. The CDR3, as DNA: TGCGCCAGCAGCTTTCTAGGCGGGACCACTGAAGCTTTCTTT.

Notes on this clone: Other nucleotide sequences from this sample produce the same CDR3. The CDR3 DNA is TGCGCCAGCAGCCAAGATAGGGCCGGGGAGCTGTTTTTT. As protein: CASSQDRAGELFF. The chain couples TRBV4-3 to TRBJ2-2, with D unclear. This CDR3 has 13 residues. Germline loops: CDR1 LGHNA, CDR2 YSLEER. V lost 0 bases and J 6 bases, leaving 5 bases between the germline ends.

The rearrangement links TRBV5-5 to TRBJ1-1; 8 bases match TRBD1. CDR3 length: 15 amino acids. V shed 4 bases and J 1 base; nucleotides not matched to a gene: 6. From germline, CDR1 is SGHKS and CDR2 YYEKEE (reference sequence). The DNA for the CDR3 is TGTGCCAGCAGCCCGACAGGGGTCCCGAACACTGAAGCTTTCTTT. Protein sequence: CASSPTGVPNTEAFF.

The genes are TRBV14 and TRBJ2-3; D is possibly TRBD1 or TRBD2 (6 bases each). The V and J ends lost 4 bases and 6 bases respectively, with 20 bases between them. Per germline, CDR1 SGHDN and CDR2 FVKESK. The CDR3 has 16 amino acids. Written as DNA, the CDR3 is TGTGCCAGCAGCCCCCGGAAAGGGGGAGGTGGGGATACGCAGTATTTT. Protein: CASSPRKGGGGDTQYF.

In this sample, this clone turned up once. The chain employs TRBV19 and TRBJ2-1, with D possibly TRBD1 on 6 matching bases. Germline V gene sequence: CDR1 LNHDA, CDR2 SQIVND (reference sequence). V dropped 3 bases and J dropped 7 bases, with 19 bases sitting between them. CDR3 size: 16 residues. CDR3 protein: CASSIGRQAGLNEQFF. The CDR3, as DNA: TGTGCCAGTAGTATTGGCCGACAGGCGGGTTTGAATGAGCAGTTCTTC.

The chain links TRBV4-1 to TRBJ1-2, with D maybe TRBD1 (5 bases). With 3 bases removed from V and 4 bases from J, the gap between germline ends came to 15 bases. This CDR3 is 15 amino acids long. CDR1 and CDR2 (germline): MGHRA, YSYEKL. The CDR3 DNA is TGCGCCAGCAGCCAGGACCTTGACGGGACCTATGGCTACACCTTC. Protein sequence: CASSQDLDGTYGYTF.

In this sample, this clone turned up a few times. The genes are TRBV7-9 and TRBJ1-2, with 8 bases identical to TRBD1. The J segment lost 3 bases and the V segment lost 4 bases, leaving 7 bases of the junction unmatched. Germline CDR1 and CDR2: SEHNR and FQNEAQ (reference sequence). The CDR3 is made up of 15 amino acids. This CDR3 is CASSSKDRDYYGYTF. The CDR3 DNA is TGTGCCAGCAGCTCCAAGGACAGGGATTACTATGGCTACACCTTC.

The chain recombines TRBV7-9 with TRBJ2-1; 10 bases map to TRBD2. J lost 7 bases, V lost 5 bases, and 11 bases had no gene match. Germline assignment: CDR1 SEHNR and CDR2 FQNEAQ (reference sequence). The CDR3 extends over 16 amino acids. In nucleotides, the CDR3 is TGTGCCAGCAGCGGTGAGCGGGGGGGCCTGGGGAATGAGCAGTTCTTC. Its translation: CASSGERGGLGNEQFF.

The genes are TRBV10-3 and TRBJ2-7, with TRBD1 matching 9 bases. The CDR3 runs to 15 residues. The junction had 6 bases not matched to a gene; V was cut back by 6 bases and J by 0 bases. Germline V gives CDR1 ENHRY, CDR2 SYGVKD. This chain's CDR3 is CAIRPGQGASYEQYF. CDR3 coding DNA: TGTGCCATCAGGCCGGGACAGGGTGCCTCCTACGAGCAGTACTTC.

This clone was detected once. The V and J genes are TRBV25-1 and TRBJ2-3, with 8 bases lining up with TRBD2. Germline loops: CDR1 MGHDK, CDR2 SYGVNS. The V and J ends lost 1 base and 5 bases, in that order; junction bases with no gene match: 8. The CDR3 spans 16 residues. The CDR3 spells CASSELIGGAEDTQYF. The CDR3 coding sequence is TGTGCCAGCAGTGAATTAATCGGGGGGGCAGAAGATACGCAGTATTTT.

About this clone: The same CDR3 also results from other DNA sequences found in this sample. The rearrangement joins TRBV27 to TRBJ1-1; no clear D gene. CDR3 size: 13 residues. Trimming stripped 4 bases from V and 0 bases from J, with 6 bases between. Germline CDR1 is MNHEY and CDR2 is SMNVEV (reference sequence). This CDR3 reads CASSSSLNTEAFF. In DNA, the CDR3 is TGTGCCAGCAGTTCAAGCTTGAACACTGAAGCTTTCTTT.